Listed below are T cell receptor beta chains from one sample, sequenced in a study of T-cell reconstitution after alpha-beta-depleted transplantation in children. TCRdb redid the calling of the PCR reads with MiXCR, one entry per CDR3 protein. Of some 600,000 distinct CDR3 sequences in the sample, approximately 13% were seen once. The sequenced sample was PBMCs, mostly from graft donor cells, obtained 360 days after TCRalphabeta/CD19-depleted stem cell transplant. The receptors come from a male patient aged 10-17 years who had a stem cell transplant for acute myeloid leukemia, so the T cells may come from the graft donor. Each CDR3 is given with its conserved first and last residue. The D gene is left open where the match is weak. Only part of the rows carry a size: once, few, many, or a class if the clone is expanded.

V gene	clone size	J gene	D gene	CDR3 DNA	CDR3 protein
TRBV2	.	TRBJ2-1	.	TGTACCAGCAGCCTAACCCCCCCGAGGGGGGGCATTACGTACAATGAGCAGTTCTTC	CTSSLTPPRGGITYNEQFF
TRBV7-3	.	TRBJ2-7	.	TGTGCCAGCAGCCCGGGACCGCGCTCCTACGAGCAGTACTTC	CASSPGPRSYEQYF
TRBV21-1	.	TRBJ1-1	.	TGTGCCAGAATTACGAACACTGAAGCTTTCTTT	CARITNTEAFF
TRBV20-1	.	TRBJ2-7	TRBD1	TGCAGTGCCCCCCCAACGGGACAGGGTCTCTACGAGCAGTACTTC	CSAPPTGQGLYEQYF
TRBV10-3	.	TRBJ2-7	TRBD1	TGTGCCATCAGTGACCCTTACAGGGGCGGCTACGAGCAGTACTTC	CAISDPYRGGYEQYF
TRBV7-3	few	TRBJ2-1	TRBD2	TGTGCCAGCAGCTTAAGGGCCCGACTAGCGGGAGGGCCAAATGAGCAGTTCTTC	CASSLRARLAGGPNEQFF
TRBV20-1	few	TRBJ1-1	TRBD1	TGCAGTGCTAGAGATTACGCAGGGGGCACTGAAGCTTTCTTT	CSARDYAGGTEAFF
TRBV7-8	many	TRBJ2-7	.	TGTGCCAGCAGCTTAGCACATTACTCCTACGAGCAGTACTTC	CASSLAHYSYEQYF
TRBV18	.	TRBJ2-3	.	TGTGCCAGCTCACCAAAGGGGACAGATACGCAGTATTTT	CASSPKGTDTQYF
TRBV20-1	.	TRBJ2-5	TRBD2	TGCAGTGCTAGAGATCCTAGCGGATACCAAGAGACCCAGTACTTC	CSARDPSGYQETQYF
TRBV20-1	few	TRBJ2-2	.	TGCAGTGCTAGAGCTCCAGGGGCCTCGAAGACCGGGGAGCTGTTTTTT	CSARAPGASKTGELFF
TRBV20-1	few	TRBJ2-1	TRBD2	TGCAGTGCTAGAGTAGCGGGCCCCGGGGAGCAGTTCTTC	CSARVAGPGEQFF
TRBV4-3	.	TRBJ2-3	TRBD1	TGCGCCAGCAGCCACGTACCGGGACAGGGAACAGATACGCAGTATTTT	CASSHVPGQGTDTQYF
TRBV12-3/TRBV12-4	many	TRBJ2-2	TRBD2	TGTGCCAGCAGTTTTGGTGGGAGGGCCCTTGGGGAGCTGTTTTTT	CASSFGGRALGELFF
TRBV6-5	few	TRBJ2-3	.	TGTGCCAGCAGTCCCCGGGCCAAGAGGGAGTATTTT	CASSPRAKREYF
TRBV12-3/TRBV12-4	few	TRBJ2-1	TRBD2	TGTGCCAGCAGTTTAATGACTAGCGGGAGGACCTCCTACAATGAGCAGTTCTTC	CASSLMTSGRTSYNEQFF
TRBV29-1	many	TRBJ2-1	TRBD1	TGCAGCGTACGGGACAGGGGAAAAGTTAATGAGCAGTTCTTC	CSVRDRGKVNEQFF
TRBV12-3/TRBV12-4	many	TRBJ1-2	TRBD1	TGTGCCAGCAGTCCGACAGGGGGTAGCTATGGCTACACCTTC	CASSPTGGSYGYTF
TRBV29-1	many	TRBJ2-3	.	TGCAGCGTTGACGGGCGGCACACAGATACGCAGTATTTT	CSVDGRHTDTQYF
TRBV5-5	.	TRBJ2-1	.	TGTGCCAGCAGCGGACACAGGTTCAAGACTGGCTATGAGCAGTTCTTC	CASSGHRFKTGYEQFF